In its sample, the clone carrying this T cell receptor beta chain was seen many times. Combining iRepertoire HTBI primers with Arm-PCR of CDR3 regions, the authors built TCR beta libraries. TCRdb analysed the multiplex PCR reads with MiXCR anew, one entry per CDR3 protein. The table records about half a million distinct CDR3 sequences, about 12% of them present only once. Documented time point: newly diagnosed GD, antithyroid drugs for less than 3 months. Researchers made the TCR library from RNA that was extracted from PBMCs. The CDR3 extends over 14 amino acids. V was clipped by 6 bases and J by 9 bases, with 15 bases between them. Germline CDR1 and CDR2: MNHEY and SMNVEV (reference sequence). The data are from a study of regulatory T cells in long-lasting Graves disease. This sample was shared with a second study, whose subject was T cells in Graves' hyperthyroidism and ophthalmopathy.

The clonotype was recovered from a woman aged 25 to 45 with Graves disease. J is TRBJ1-6 and V is TRBV27; D not resolved. Here the sequenced sample was peripheral blood mononuclear cells (PBMCs), taken at new diagnosis, from a patient treated with antithyroid drugs. The CDR3 loop is CASRPDAPSSPLHF. In DNA, the CDR3 is TGTGCCAGCAGACCCGACGCACCTAGTTCACCCCTCCACTTT.